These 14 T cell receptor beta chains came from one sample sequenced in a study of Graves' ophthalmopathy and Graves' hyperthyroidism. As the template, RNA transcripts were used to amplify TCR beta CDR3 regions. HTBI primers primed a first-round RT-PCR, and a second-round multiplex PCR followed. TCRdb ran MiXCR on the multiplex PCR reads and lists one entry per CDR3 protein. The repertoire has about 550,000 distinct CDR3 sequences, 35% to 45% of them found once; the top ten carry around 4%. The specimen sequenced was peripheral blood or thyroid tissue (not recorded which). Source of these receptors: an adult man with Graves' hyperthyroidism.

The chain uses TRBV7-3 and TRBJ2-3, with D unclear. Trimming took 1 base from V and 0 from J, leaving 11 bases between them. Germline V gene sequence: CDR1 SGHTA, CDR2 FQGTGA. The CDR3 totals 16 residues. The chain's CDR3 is CASSLMGLTSTDTQYF. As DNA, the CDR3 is TGTGCCAGCAGCTTAATGGGGTTGACTAGCACAGATACGCAGTATTTT. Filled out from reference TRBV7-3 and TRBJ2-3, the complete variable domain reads GAGVSQTPSNKVTEKGKYVELRCDPISGHTALYWYRQSLGQGPEFLIYFQGTGAADDSGLPNDRFFAVRPEGSVSTLKIQRTERGDSAVYLCASSLMGLTSTDTQYFGPGTRLTVL.

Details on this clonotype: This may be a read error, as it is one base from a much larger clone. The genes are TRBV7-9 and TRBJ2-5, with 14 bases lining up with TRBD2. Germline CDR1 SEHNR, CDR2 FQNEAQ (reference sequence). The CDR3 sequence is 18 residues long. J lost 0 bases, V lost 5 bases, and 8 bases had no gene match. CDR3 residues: CASSVGLAGGKDQETQYF. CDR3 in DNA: TGTGCCAGCAGCGTAGGACTAGCGGGGGGCAAAGACCAAGAGACCCAGTACTTC.

The CDR3 is CSVAGAGNTEAFF. The CDR3 DNA sequence: TGCAGCGTCGCAGGGGCCGGGAACACTGAAGCTTTCTTT. The chain joins TRBV29-1 to TRBJ1-1, with D possibly TRBD1 on 6 matching bases. Germline CDR1 SQVTM, CDR2 ANQGSEA. Trimming left V 6 bases short and J 1 base short, with 12 bases between. The CDR3 runs 13 residues.

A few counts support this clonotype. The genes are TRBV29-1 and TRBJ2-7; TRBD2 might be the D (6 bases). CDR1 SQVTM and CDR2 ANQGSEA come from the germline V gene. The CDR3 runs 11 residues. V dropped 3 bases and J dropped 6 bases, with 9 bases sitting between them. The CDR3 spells CSVEGTFEQYF. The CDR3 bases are TGCAGCGTTGAGGGGACTTTCGAGCAGTACTTC.

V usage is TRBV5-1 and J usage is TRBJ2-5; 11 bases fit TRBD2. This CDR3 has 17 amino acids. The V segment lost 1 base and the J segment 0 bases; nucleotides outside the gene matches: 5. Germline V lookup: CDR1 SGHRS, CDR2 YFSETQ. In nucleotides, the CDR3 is TGCGCCAGCAGCTTGCTCGGGACTAGCGGTAACCAAGAGACCCAGTACTTC. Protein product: CASSLLGTSGNQETQYF. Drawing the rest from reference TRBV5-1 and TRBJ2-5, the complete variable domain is KAGVTQTPRYLIKTRGQQVTLSCSPISGHRSVSWYQQTPGQGLQFLFEYFSETQRNKGNFPGRFSGRQFSNSRSEMNVSTLELGDSALYLCASSLLGTSGNQETQYFGPGTRLLVL.

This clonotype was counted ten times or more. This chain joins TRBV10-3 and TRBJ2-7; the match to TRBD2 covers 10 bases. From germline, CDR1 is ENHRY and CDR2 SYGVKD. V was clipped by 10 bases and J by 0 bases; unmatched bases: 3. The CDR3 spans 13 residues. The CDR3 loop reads CATSSGGSYEQYF. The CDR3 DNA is TGTGCCACTTCTAGCGGGGGCTCCTACGAGCAGTACTTC.

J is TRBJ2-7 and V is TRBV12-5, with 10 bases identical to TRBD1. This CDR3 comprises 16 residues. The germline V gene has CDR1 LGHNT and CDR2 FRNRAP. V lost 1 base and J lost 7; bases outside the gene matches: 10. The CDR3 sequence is CASGLAAGTGVWEQYF. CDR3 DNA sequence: TGTGCTAGTGGTTTGGCCGCCGGGACAGGGGTGTGGGAGCAGTACTTC.

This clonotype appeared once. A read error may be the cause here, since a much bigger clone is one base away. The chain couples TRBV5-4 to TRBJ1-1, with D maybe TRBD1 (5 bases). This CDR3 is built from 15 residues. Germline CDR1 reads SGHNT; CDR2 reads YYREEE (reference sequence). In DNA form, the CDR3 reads TGTGCCAGCGGCTTACCGGGACGGAAGAACACTGAAGCTTTCTTT. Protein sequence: CASGLPGRKNTEAFF.

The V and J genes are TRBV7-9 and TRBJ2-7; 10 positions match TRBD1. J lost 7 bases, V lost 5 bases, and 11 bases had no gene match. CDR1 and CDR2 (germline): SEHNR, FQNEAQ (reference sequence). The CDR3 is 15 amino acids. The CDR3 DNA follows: TGTGCCAGCAGCGACCGGGACAGGGGACACAATGAGCAGTACTTC. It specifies CASSDRDRGHNEQYF.

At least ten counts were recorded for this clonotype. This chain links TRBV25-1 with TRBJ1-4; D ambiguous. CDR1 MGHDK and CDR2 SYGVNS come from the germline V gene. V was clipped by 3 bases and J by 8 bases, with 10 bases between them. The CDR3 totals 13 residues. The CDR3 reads CASSDGLDEKLFF. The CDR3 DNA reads TGTGCCAGCAGTGACGGTTTGGACGAAAAACTGTTTTTT.

The CDR3 here is CASSRTGRGEKLFF. The CDR3 bases are TGTGCCAGCAGCCGGACAGGGAGAGGTGAAAAACTGTTTTTT. This chain connects TRBV7-9 to TRBJ1-4; 8 bases map to TRBD1. Germline lookup yields CDR1 SEHNR and CDR2 FQNEAQ (reference sequence). The CDR3 length is 14 residues. Trimming cost V 5 bases and J 7 bases; bases outside gene matches: 6.

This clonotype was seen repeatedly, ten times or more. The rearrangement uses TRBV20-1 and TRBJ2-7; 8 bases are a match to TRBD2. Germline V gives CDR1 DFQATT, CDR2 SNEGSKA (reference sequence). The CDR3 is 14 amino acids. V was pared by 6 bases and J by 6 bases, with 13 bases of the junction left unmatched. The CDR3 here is CSASQAGVPSEQYF. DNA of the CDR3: TGCAGTGCAAGTCAAGCGGGAGTTCCCTCCGAGCAGTACTTC.

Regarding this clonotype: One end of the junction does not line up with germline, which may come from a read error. CDR3 sequence reads: CASRSDRGTRELFF. DNA of the CDR3: TGTGCCAGCAGGTCTGACAGGGGCACCAGGGAGCTGTTTTTT. The chain employs TRBV2 and TRBJ2-2, with 8 bases identical to TRBD1. There are 14 residues in the CDR3. Germline lookup yields CDR1 SNHLY and CDR2 FYNNEI.

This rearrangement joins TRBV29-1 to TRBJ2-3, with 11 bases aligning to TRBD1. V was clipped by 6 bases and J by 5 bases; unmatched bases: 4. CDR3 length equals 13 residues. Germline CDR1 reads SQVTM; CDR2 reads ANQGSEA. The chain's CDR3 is CSVPGQGVDTQYF. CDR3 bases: TGCAGCGTACCGGGACAGGGGGTAGATACGCAGTATTTT.